The subject of this entry is one T cell receptor (beta chain). Its antigen target is currently unknown. Per-base qualities were not stored, and no clone one base away is much larger. The immunoSEQ Assay, a bias-controlled multiplex PCR, was used to amplify TCRbeta CDR3 regions from genomic DNA. As for how the authors treated the data: Nucleated cell counts per sample were estimated from amplification of reference gene primers within the assay. To quantify the absolute abundance of each unique TCRbeta CDR3 rearrangement, sequence reads were collapsed and filtered. For each sample, productive Simpson clonality was calculated by taking the square root of Simpson's diversity index across productive rearrangements. TCRdb retrieved this table from immuneACCESS and kept in-frame rearrangements only. Not all clones are present; in checked studies, unresolved V genes account for under half, and no reason is known for the remainder. Clone size and V and J calls were adopted from that table, with D and trimming inferred from the DNA. The table for this sample lists about 280,000 clones; 70% to 90% of them were counted only once. The top ten clonotypes cover about 2.2% of the sample.

The sample is drawn from a study of blood T cell repertoires in COVID-19 (dated by TCRdb to 2018 to 2021). A note on the overall study: Collaborator samples came from the United States, Italy and Spain and covered acute and convalescent phases of COVID-19. The prospective study material was composed of cDNA or gDNA derived from T cells, B-cell-depleted T cells, or PBMCs. Subjects who had been exposed to COVID-19, were actively infected with it, or had recovered from it provided the deeply sampled blood TCRbeta repertoires that made up the dataset. The repertoires were released in a freely available public database intended as a resource for research on the immune response to SARS-CoV-2. Samples were obtained from the ongoing ImmuneRACE study (first 160 participants) and from some 1,300 subjects provided by 6 global collaborators. Sample metadata almost always included a de-identified subject ID, COVID-19 status, age in years and sex. Where available, HLA class I and class II types were taken from metadata supplied by the sample provider and were not determined by assay-based typing. The study at large found these results: Clinical and demographic metadata were provided uncurated, with the amount varying by source and participant.

Another Seattle source contributed samples from volunteer blood donors who had recovered from COVID-19. Collaborating institutions collected whole blood in K2EDTA tubes following their own protocols. For TCRbeta analysis, collaborators shipped samples in one of three forms: frozen whole blood, isolated PBMCs, or DNA extracted from either of those sample types. For CDR1 and CDR2, the germline V gene (reference sequence) lists LGHDT and YNNKEL. Trimming at the junction amounts to 3 bases on V and 7 bases on J, and the germline ends lie 10 bases apart. From the cysteine through the phenylalanine, the CDR3 covers 13 amino acids. The entry retains the CDR3 DNA only, 39 bases that are in frame from base 1.

The specimen sequenced was peripheral blood. This TCR came from a woman aged 25 to 45 who had recovered from COVID-19. Recombination joined TRBV3-1 (or the pseudogene TRBV3-2) with TRBJ2-1; TRBD2 is perhaps the D gene, given 6 matching bases. In nucleotide form, the sequence is TGTGCCAGCAGCCAGAGCGGGTGGAATGAGCAGTTCTTC. Translation gives CASSQSGWNEQFF.